This TCR beta chain is from a study of T cell repertoires in cytomegalovirus infection. Across the whole study: Public signatures in TCR beta pointed to CMV infection and matching HLA type.

In germline, CDR1 is MDHEN, CDR2 SYDVKM. V lost 1 base, J lost 2 bases, and 14 bases lay in between. The length of the CDR3 is 16 residues. There are many counts of this clonotype. The target antigen is unknown. MiXCR, applied by TCRdb to the reads, yields one record per CDR3 protein. The sample consists of under 850,000 distinct CDR3 sequences, about a third of them appearing once. Study observations and caveats: Cumulative frequency of public TCR beta families picked out carriers of CMV plus the relevant HLA.

The sequenced sample was PBMCs. The gene calls are TRBV28 and TRBJ1-2, with a weak D call TRBD1 (6 bases). This sequence originates from a human donor in good health (CMV status not recorded). Some clones in this sample may be carry-over from other donors' samples. CDR3: CASSLFSGQKNYGYTF. Here the CDR3 DNA reads TGTGCCAGCAGTTTATTCTCCGGACAGAAAAACTATGGCTACACCTTC.